This T cell receptor beta chain was sequenced for a study of vaccination effects on CD4 cells after COVID-19. Study overall: Median timing of post-vaccine samples was 72 days after the second dose. PBMC cultures contained about 1.9 million cells per well, roughly 10 IU/ml IL-2 and 10 ug/ml peptides. Study results and caveats: After vaccination, at late timepoints, clones induced by infection and by vaccine contracted markedly. Spike-reactive clones found after vaccination in convalescents were mainly new vaccine-induced clones.

Subsequent to roughly 9 days of culture, CD4+ T cells were isolated. The individual was infected with SARS-CoV-2 between March and December 2020, as confirmed by PCR. Either the mRNA-1273 or the BNT162b2 vaccine was given to participants as two doses. The method was immunoSEQ multiplex PCR; TCRdb's version includes in-frame clones alone and lacks a portion of them. This table holds about 34,000 clones, approximately 77% found once. The length of the CDR3 is 15 residues. The V and J ends lost 3 bases and 0 bases respectively, with 8 bases between them. Germline assignment: CDR1 SGHTA and CDR2 FQGNSA. The table lists this clone with a count of one. Its target is not known.

This specimen was CD4+ T cells from PBMCs cultured without peptide, taken after COVID-19 vaccination. The source of this sequence is a human donor who had a prior SARS-CoV-2 infection. The chain has TRBV7-2 and TRBJ2-2; D uncertain. The CDR3 region has the DNA TGTGCCAGCAGCTTGTACCAGCCGAACACCGGGGAGCTGTTTTTT. Its protein product is CASSLYQPNTGELFF.